The T cell receptor (beta chain) under discussion was sequenced for a study of T cells in Graves' hyperthyroidism and ophthalmopathy. Researchers took RNA transcripts and amplified the TCR beta CDR3 regions from them. First-round RT-PCR with HTBI primers amplified the TCR CDR3 region. TCRdb re-called the multiplex PCR reads through MiXCR, storing one row per CDR3 protein. The data hold hundreds of thousands of distinct CDR3 sequences, with 14% to 15% observed a single time. This clonotype was found a few times. V trimming: 1 base; J trimming: 7 bases; junction bases outside the gene matches: 7. Germline V gives CDR1 LGHNA, CDR2 YSLEER. The CDR3 totals 15 residues.

The TCR sequence derives from a woman aged 40 to 50 with Graves' ophthalmopathy. The chain links TRBV4-3 to TRBJ2-3; 8 nucleotides line up with TRBD2. The sequenced sample was blood. DNA of the CDR3: TGCGCCAGCAGCCAAGCGGGAGGGCCTCTTTATACGCAGTATTTT. This translates into CASSQAGGPLYTQYF.